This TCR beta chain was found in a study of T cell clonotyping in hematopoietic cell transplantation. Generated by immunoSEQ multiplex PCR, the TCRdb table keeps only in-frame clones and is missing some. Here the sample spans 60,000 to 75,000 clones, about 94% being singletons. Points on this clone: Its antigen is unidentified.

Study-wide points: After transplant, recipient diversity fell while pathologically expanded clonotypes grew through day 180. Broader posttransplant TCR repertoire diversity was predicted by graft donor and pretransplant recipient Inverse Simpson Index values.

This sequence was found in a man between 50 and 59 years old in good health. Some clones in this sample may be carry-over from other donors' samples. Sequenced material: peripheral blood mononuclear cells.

The CDR3 region is CASSLGQSAFF. The CDR3 DNA reads as TGTGCCAGCAGCTTAGGGCAGAGTGCTTTCTTT. The chain recombines TRBV7-9 with TRBJ1-1; D remains unclear. The CDR3 has 11 amino acids. Germline lookup yields CDR1 SEHNR and CDR2 FQNEAQ (reference sequence). Trimming pared 1 base from V and 11 bases from J, leaving 8 bases between.